Sequencing of this TCR beta chain was carried out in a study of blood T cell repertoires in COVID-19. Sequencing was performed with immunoSEQ multiplex PCR; in TCRdb, only in-frame clones are kept and a portion is missing. The sample includes 150,000 to 180,000 clones, about 85% of them seen just once. The V and J ends lost 5 bases and 5 bases, in that order; junction bases with no gene match: 5. The CDR3 loop spans 16 amino acids. Germline loops: CDR1 SGHNT, CDR2 YENEEA. The V and J genes are TRBV11-3 and TRBJ2-5, with 16 bases identical to TRBD2. The sequence came from a man aged 55 to 70 with COVID-19, enrolled during active disease. Sequencing input: peripheral blood. The CDR3 loop is CASSQGTSGGAETQYF. CDR3 nucleotides: TGTGCCAGCAGCCAAGGGACTAGCGGGGGGGCTGAGACCCAGTACTTC.